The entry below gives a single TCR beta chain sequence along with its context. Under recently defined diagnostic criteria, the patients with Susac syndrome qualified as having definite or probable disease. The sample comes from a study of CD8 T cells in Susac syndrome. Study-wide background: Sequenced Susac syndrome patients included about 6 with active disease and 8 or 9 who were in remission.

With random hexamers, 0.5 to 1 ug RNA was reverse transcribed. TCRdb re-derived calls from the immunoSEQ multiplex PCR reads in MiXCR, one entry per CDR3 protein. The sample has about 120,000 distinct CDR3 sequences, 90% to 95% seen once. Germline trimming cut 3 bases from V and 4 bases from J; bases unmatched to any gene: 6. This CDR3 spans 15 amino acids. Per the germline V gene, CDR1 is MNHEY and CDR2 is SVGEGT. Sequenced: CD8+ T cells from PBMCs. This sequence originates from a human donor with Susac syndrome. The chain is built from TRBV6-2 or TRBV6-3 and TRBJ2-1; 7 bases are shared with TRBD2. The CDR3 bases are TGTGCCAGCAGTTATTTAGCGGGCGGGTACAATGAGCAGTTCTTC. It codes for CASSYLAGGYNEQFF.